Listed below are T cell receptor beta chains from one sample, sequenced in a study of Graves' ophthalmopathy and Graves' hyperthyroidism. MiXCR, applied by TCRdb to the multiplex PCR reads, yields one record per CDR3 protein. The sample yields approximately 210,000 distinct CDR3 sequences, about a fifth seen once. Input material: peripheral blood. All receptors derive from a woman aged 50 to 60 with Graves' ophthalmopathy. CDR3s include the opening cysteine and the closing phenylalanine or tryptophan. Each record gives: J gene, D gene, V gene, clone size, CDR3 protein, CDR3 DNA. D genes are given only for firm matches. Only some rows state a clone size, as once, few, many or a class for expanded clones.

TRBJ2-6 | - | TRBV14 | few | CASSLGRSGANVLTF | TGTGCCAGCAGCCTAGGACGCTCTGGGGCCAACGTCCTGACTTTC
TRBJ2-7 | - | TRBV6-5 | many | CASSYTFGEQYF | TGTGCCAGCAGTTACACTTTCGGGGAGCAGTACTTC
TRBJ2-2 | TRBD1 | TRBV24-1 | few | CATSDPGQGLGELFF | TGTGCCACCAGTGATCCGGGACAGGGGCTCGGGGAGCTGTTTTTT
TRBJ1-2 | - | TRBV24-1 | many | CATSDGNYGYTF | TGTGCCACATCGGACGGTAACTATGGCTACACCTTC
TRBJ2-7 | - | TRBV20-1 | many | CSALGGTGTYEQYF | TGCAGTGCCCTGGGAGGGACAGGAACCTACGAGCAGTACTTC
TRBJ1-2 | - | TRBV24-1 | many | CATSDSSFGGADYGYTF | TGTGCCACCAGTGATTCTTCGTTCGGGGGGGCGGACTATGGCTACACCTTC
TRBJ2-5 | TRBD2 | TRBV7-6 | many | CASSLRPSGTPRETQYF | TGTGCCAGCAGCTTACGGCCTAGCGGGACCCCCCGAGAGACCCAGTACTTC
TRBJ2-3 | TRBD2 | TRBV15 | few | CATSRGLADTDTQYF | TGTGCCACCAGCAGAGGACTAGCGGACACAGATACGCAGTATTTT
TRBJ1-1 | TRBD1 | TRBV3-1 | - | CASSHTDRENTEAFF | TGTGCCAGCAGCCATACCGACAGGGAGAACACTGAAGCTTTCTTT
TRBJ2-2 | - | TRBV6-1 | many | CASGDGELFF | TGTGCCAGCGGTGACGGGGAGCTGTTTTTT
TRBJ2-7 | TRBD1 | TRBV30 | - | CAWSPAGRGRGAYF | TGTGCCTGGAGCCCTGCCGGTAGGGGGCGAGGAGCTTACTTT
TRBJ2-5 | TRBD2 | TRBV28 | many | CASTVAGVPPQYF | TGTGCCAGCACCGTAGCGGGAGTTCCTCCCCAGTACTTC
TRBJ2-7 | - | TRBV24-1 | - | CATSDQDSIYEQYF | TGTGCCACCAGTGATCAGGACAGTATCTACGAGCAGTACTTC